The clone carrying this T cell receptor (beta chain) was detected once. CDR3 length: 15 residues. Losses at the gene ends were 1 base for V and 6 bases for J; bases not matched to a gene: 5. Germline V gene sequence: CDR1 LNHDA, CDR2 SQIVND (reference sequence). Clones were read by immunoSEQ multiplex PCR, and TCRdb kept only the in-frame ones, dropping some. The sample shows about 210,000 clones, about four fifths of them seen only once. The data were obtained in a study of blood T cell repertoires in COVID-19. At the level of the study: Material from acute and convalescent COVID-19 was sourced from the United States, Italy and Spain. PBMCs, B-cell-depleted T cells, or T cells provided the cDNA or gDNA that made up the material.

Participants spanned ages roughly 18 to 95 years and resided in about 25 US areas. V is TRBV19 and J is TRBJ2-3; 9 positions agree with TRBD2. Source material: PBMCs or T cells enriched from blood (not recorded which). This TCR was recovered from a woman between 50 and 59 years old with acute COVID-19. In DNA, the CDR3 is TGTGCCAGTAGTATAGTTACCAGCGGGAGGGATACGCAGTATTTT. Its protein is CASSIVTSGRDTQYF.